This is a list of T cell receptor beta chains from one sample in a study. TCRdb processed the RT-PCR reads anew with MiXCR; each CDR3 protein has one entry. The repertoire holds around 700,000 distinct CDR3 sequences, with 11% to 15% as singletons. The specimen was memory CD4+ T cells from blood. These receptors were taken from a female donor in good health, serving as a healthy control. The CDR3 runs from the conserved cysteine through the conserved F or W. The D gene is left open where the match is weak. Not all rows give a size; the values are once, few, many and, for expanded clones, a class.

D gene: TRBD1
J gene: TRBJ1-6
V gene: TRBV6-5
clone size: few
CDR3 protein: CASSQRGRGLSPLHF
CDR3 DNA: TGTGCCAGCAGCCAACGGGGCAGGGGGCTTTCACCCCTCCACTTT

D gene: .
J gene: TRBJ1-2
V gene: TRBV5-1
clone size: few
CDR3 protein: CASSLEPDNGYTF
CDR3 DNA: TGCGCCAGCAGCTTGGAGCCGGATAATGGCTACACCTTC

D gene: .
J gene: TRBJ1-1
V gene: TRBV6-5
clone size: .
CDR3 protein: CASTPTKPYMNTEAFF
CDR3 DNA: TGTGCCAGCACCCCAACAAAACCCTACATGAACACTGAAGCTTTCTTT

D gene: .
J gene: TRBJ1-5
V gene: TRBV6-2/TRBV6-3
clone size: .
CDR3 protein: CASSYFFPGARQPQHF
CDR3 DNA: TGTGCCAGCAGTTATTTCTTTCCAGGGGCACGGCAGCCCCAGCATTTT

D gene: TRBD1
J gene: TRBJ2-1
V gene: TRBV5-4
clone size: .
CDR3 protein: CASSRRTGAYNEQFF
CDR3 DNA: TGTGCCAGCAGCCGAAGGACAGGGGCCTACAATGAGCAGTTCTTC

D gene: .
J gene: TRBJ2-7
V gene: TRBV5-1
clone size: many
CDR3 protein: CASSYDGQGPDEQYF
CDR3 DNA: TGCGCCAGCAGCTACGATGGGCAGGGACCTGACGAGCAGTACTTC

D gene: TRBD1
J gene: TRBJ1-1
V gene: TRBV5-1
clone size: many
CDR3 protein: CASSLGGIGQGNEAFF
CDR3 DNA: TGCGCCAGCAGCTTGGGGGGGATAGGACAGGGCAATGAAGCTTTCTTT

D gene: TRBD2
J gene: TRBJ2-3
V gene: TRBV29-1
clone size: many
CDR3 protein: CSVAHGLAESDTQYF
CDR3 DNA: TGCAGCGTCGCCCATGGACTAGCGGAATCAGATACGCAGTATTTT

D gene: .
J gene: TRBJ2-1
V gene: TRBV6-2/TRBV6-3
clone size: many
CDR3 protein: CASTTVNEQFF
CDR3 DNA: TGTGCCAGCACGACAGTTAATGAGCAGTTCTTC

D gene: TRBD1
J gene: TRBJ2-7
V gene: TRBV7-3
clone size: many
CDR3 protein: CASSPTGVEQYF
CDR3 DNA: TGTGCCAGCAGCCCCACAGGGGTCGAGCAGTACTTC

D gene: .
J gene: TRBJ1-1
V gene: TRBV18
clone size: .
CDR3 protein: CASSLTDQGRGTEAFF
CDR3 DNA: TGTGCCAGCTCACTGACCGACCAGGGCAGGGGCACTGAAGCTTTCTTT

D gene: .
J gene: TRBJ1-4
V gene: TRBV7-2
clone size: .
CDR3 protein: CASSLRDSVREKLFF
CDR3 DNA: TGTGCCAGCAGCTTACGGGACTCCGTGAGGGAAAAACTGTTTTTT

D gene: .
J gene: TRBJ1-5
V gene: TRBV4-2
clone size: .
CDR3 protein: CASSQAGRGSNQPQHF
CDR3 DNA: TGTGCCAGCAGCCAAGCAGGGAGGGGGAGCAATCAGCCCCAGCATTTT

D gene: .
J gene: TRBJ2-4
V gene: TRBV5-1
clone size: .
CDR3 protein: CASSLGQSKNIQYF
CDR3 DNA: TGCGCCAGCAGCTTGGGACAGTCCAAAAACATTCAGTACTTC

D gene: .
J gene: TRBJ1-5
V gene: TRBV6-5
clone size: .
CDR3 protein: CASSRTTGDQPQHF
CDR3 DNA: TGTGCCAGCAGTAGGACCACTGGGGATCAGCCCCAGCATTTT

D gene: TRBD2
J gene: TRBJ2-1
V gene: TRBV27
clone size: .
CDR3 protein: CASSQNSPGLAGGGNEQFF
CDR3 DNA: TGTGCCAGCAGTCAAAACTCCCCTGGACTAGCGGGAGGAGGCAATGAGCAGTTCTTC

D gene: .
J gene: TRBJ2-1
V gene: TRBV20-1
clone size: .
CDR3 protein: CSANDQSDEQFF
CDR3 DNA: TGCAGTGCTAACGACCAAAGTGATGAGCAGTTCTTC

D gene: TRBD2
J gene: TRBJ2-3
V gene: TRBV20-1
clone size: .
CDR3 protein: CSARDRGGDTDTQYF
CDR3 DNA: TGCAGTGCTAGAGATCGGGGGGGGGACACAGATACGCAGTATTTT

D gene: .
J gene: TRBJ2-5
V gene: TRBV29-1
clone size: many
CDR3 protein: CSALRGSQETQYF
CDR3 DNA: TGCAGCGCTCTCCGGGGCAGTCAAGAGACCCAGTACTTC

D gene: TRBD1
J gene: TRBJ1-1
V gene: TRBV28
clone size: .
CDR3 protein: CASSFPLPGTESMNTEAFF
CDR3 DNA: TGTGCCAGCAGTTTCCCGCTTCCCGGGACAGAGAGTATGAACACTGAAGCTTTCTTT

D gene: .
J gene: TRBJ1-4
V gene: TRBV12-3/TRBV12-4
clone size: few
CDR3 protein: CASSFEGEKLFF
CDR3 DNA: TGTGCCAGCAGTTTTGAGGGTGAAAAACTGTTTTTT

D gene: TRBD2
J gene: TRBJ2-7
V gene: TRBV3-1
clone size: few
CDR3 protein: CASSPTTSGSYEQYF
CDR3 DNA: TGTGCCAGCAGCCCGACGACTAGCGGTTCCTACGAGCAGTACTTC

D gene: .
J gene: TRBJ2-2
V gene: TRBV24-1
clone size: .
CDR3 protein: CATSDGPGELFF
CDR3 DNA: TGTGCCACCAGCGACGGCCCCGGGGAGCTGTTTTTT

D gene: TRBD1
J gene: TRBJ1-5
V gene: TRBV6-5
clone size: .
CDR3 protein: CATSGGRNQPQHF
CDR3 DNA: TGTGCCACCTCAGGGGGACGCAATCAGCCCCAGCATTTT

D gene: TRBD2
J gene: TRBJ2-1
V gene: TRBV20-1
clone size: few
CDR3 protein: CSASDSGGPISYNEQFF
CDR3 DNA: TGCAGTGCTAGCGATAGCGGGGGACCTATTTCCTACAATGAGCAGTTCTTC

D gene: .
J gene: TRBJ2-2
V gene: TRBV5-5
clone size: .
CDR3 protein: CASNRENTGELFF
CDR3 DNA: TGTGCCAGCAACAGGGAAAACACCGGGGAGCTGTTTTTT

D gene: TRBD1
J gene: TRBJ2-1
V gene: TRBV10-3
clone size: few
CDR3 protein: CAISGDRKGRPQFF
CDR3 DNA: TGTGCCATCAGTGGGGACAGGAAGGGTAGGCCGCAGTTCTTC

D gene: .
J gene: TRBJ1-5
V gene: TRBV12-3/TRBV12-4
clone size: many
CDR3 protein: CASSPDWAAYSNQPQHF
CDR3 DNA: TGTGCCAGCAGTCCAGACTGGGCAGCTTATAGCAATCAGCCCCAGCATTTT

D gene: .
J gene: TRBJ1-1
V gene: TRBV2
clone size: few
CDR3 protein: CASRAGSPEGTEAFF
CDR3 DNA: TGTGCCAGCAGAGCCGGGTCCCCGGAGGGGACTGAAGCTTTCTTT

D gene: TRBD1
J gene: TRBJ1-2
V gene: TRBV12-3/TRBV12-4
clone size: few
CDR3 protein: CASGTGGHGYTF
CDR3 DNA: TGTGCCAGCGGTACAGGGGGGCATGGCTACACCTTC

D gene: TRBD2
J gene: TRBJ2-1
V gene: TRBV7-9
clone size: few
CDR3 protein: CASSSGRLAGYEQFF
CDR3 DNA: TGTGCCAGCAGCTCCGGCCGTTTAGCGGGTTATGAGCAGTTCTTC

D gene: TRBD2
J gene: TRBJ2-7
V gene: TRBV9
clone size: few
CDR3 protein: CASSPRTSGDSEQYF
CDR3 DNA: TGTGCCAGCAGCCCCCGGACTAGCGGGGACTCCGAGCAGTACTTC

D gene: .
J gene: TRBJ1-5
V gene: TRBV10-1
clone size: .
CDR3 protein: CASSELEGQPQHF
CDR3 DNA: TGCGCCAGCAGTGAACTAGAAGGACAGCCCCAGCATTTT

D gene: TRBD2
J gene: TRBJ2-5
V gene: TRBV5-5
clone size: many
CDR3 protein: CASSTGWTSVQETQYF
CDR3 DNA: TGTGCCAGCAGCACGGGGTGGACTAGCGTCCAAGAGACCCAGTACTTC

D gene: TRBD2
J gene: TRBJ2-7
V gene: TRBV10-3
clone size: many
CDR3 protein: CAISDLGLADEQYF
CDR3 DNA: TGTGCCATCAGTGACCTGGGACTAGCAGACGAGCAGTACTTC

D gene: TRBD2
J gene: TRBJ2-3
V gene: TRBV5-1
clone size: many
CDR3 protein: CASSSGLAGSTDTQYF
CDR3 DNA: TGCGCCAGCAGCTCCGGACTAGCGGGTAGCACAGATACGCAGTATTTT

D gene: TRBD2
J gene: TRBJ2-5
V gene: TRBV5-1
clone size: few
CDR3 protein: CASSHPGTSVKTQYF
CDR3 DNA: TGCGCCAGCAGCCACCCCGGGACTAGCGTGAAGACCCAGTACTTC

D gene: TRBD2
J gene: TRBJ2-2
V gene: TRBV7-2
clone size: .
CDR3 protein: CASSFTNPGLAANTGELFF
CDR3 DNA: TGTGCCAGCAGCTTTACCAATCCGGGACTAGCGGCGAACACCGGGGAGCTGTTTTTT

D gene: TRBD1
J gene: TRBJ2-1
V gene: TRBV6-5
clone size: many
CDR3 protein: CASSLTGGPYNEQFF
CDR3 DNA: TGTGCCAGCAGTCTAACAGGGGGACCCTACAATGAGCAGTTCTTC

D gene: .
J gene: TRBJ2-1
V gene: TRBV20-1
clone size: .
CDR3 protein: CSARAGRGLSSEQFF
CDR3 DNA: TGCAGTGCTAGAGCAGGGCGGGGCCTTTCCTCGGAGCAGTTCTTC

D gene: .
J gene: TRBJ2-7
V gene: TRBV12-3/TRBV12-4
clone size: few
CDR3 protein: CASRSRVHEQYF
CDR3 DNA: TGTGCCAGCAGAAGTAGGGTACACGAGCAGTACTTC

D gene: .
J gene: TRBJ2-5
V gene: TRBV11-2
clone size: many
CDR3 protein: CASSIDPQGTQYF
CDR3 DNA: TGTGCCAGCAGCATTGACCCTCAAGGGACCCAGTACTTC

D gene: .
J gene: TRBJ2-7
V gene: TRBV18
clone size: .
CDR3 protein: CASSPLPGASYEQYF
CDR3 DNA: TGTGCCAGCTCACCACTTCCAGGGGCCTCCTACGAGCAGTACTTC

D gene: TRBD1
J gene: TRBJ1-2
V gene: TRBV20-1
clone size: few
CDR3 protein: CSAEPPGQGFGGYTF
CDR3 DNA: TGCAGTGCTGAACCCCCGGGACAGGGATTTGGGGGCTACACCTTC

D gene: .
J gene: TRBJ2-2
V gene: TRBV6-5
clone size: many
CDR3 protein: CASSRGVGELFF
CDR3 DNA: TGTGCCAGCAGTAGGGGCGTCGGGGAGCTGTTTTTT

D gene: .
J gene: TRBJ1-1
V gene: TRBV3-1
clone size: few
CDR3 protein: CASSQSAANTEAFF
CDR3 DNA: TGTGCCAGCAGCCAAAGTGCGGCGAACACTGAAGCTTTCTTT

D gene: .
J gene: TRBJ2-7
V gene: TRBV27
clone size: few
CDR3 protein: CASRAGFREQYF
CDR3 DNA: TGTGCCAGCAGGGCAGGTTTTCGCGAGCAGTACTTC

D gene: TRBD2
J gene: TRBJ2-7
V gene: TRBV11-2
clone size: .
CDR3 protein: CASSLNLAASPYEQYF
CDR3 DNA: TGTGCCAGCAGCCTAAATCTAGCGGCCTCACCCTACGAGCAGTACTTC